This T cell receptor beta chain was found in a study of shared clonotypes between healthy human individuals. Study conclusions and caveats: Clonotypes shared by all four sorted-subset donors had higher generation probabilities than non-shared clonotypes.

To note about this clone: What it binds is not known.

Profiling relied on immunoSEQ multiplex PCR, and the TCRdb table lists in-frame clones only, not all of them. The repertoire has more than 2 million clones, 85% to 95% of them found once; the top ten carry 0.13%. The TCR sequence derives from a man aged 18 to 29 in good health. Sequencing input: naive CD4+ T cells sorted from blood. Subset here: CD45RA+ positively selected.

In nucleotides, the CDR3 is TGTGCCAGCAGTGAAGGGCAGGGGGCTTTACAAGAGACCCAGTACTTC. Translating it yields CASSEGQGALQETQYF. The chain employs TRBV2 and TRBJ2-5, with 8 bases fitting TRBD1. The CDR3 contains 16 residues. The V and J ends lost 1 base and 2 bases, in that order; junction bases with no gene match: 6. CDR1 and CDR2 (germline): SNHLY, FYNNEI. Looking up the rest from reference TRBV2 and TRBJ2-5 gives the full variable domain: EPEVTQTPSHQVTQMGQEVILRCVPISNHLYFYWYRQILGQKVEFLVSFYNNEISEKSEIFDDQFSVERPDGSNFTLKIRSTKLEDSAMYFCASSEGQGALQETQYFGPGTRLLVL.